A single sample gave rise to the 30 T cell receptor beta chains below, sequenced in a study of T cells in localized non-small cell lung cancer. Sequenced by immunoSEQ multiplex PCR; TCRdb stores in-frame clones only, minus some. The sample lists approximately 35,000 clones, around 93% occurring once. The input for sequencing was peripheral blood, taken before any cancer treatment. These TCRs come from a female donor over 55 with stage I lung adenocarcinoma.

The chain has TRBV6-1 and TRBJ1-1; no clear D gene. V lost 6 bases and J 1 base, leaving 9 bases between the germline ends. Germline CDR1 MNHNS, CDR2 SASEGT. This CDR3 spans 13 amino acids. The CDR3 DNA reads as TGTGCCAGCAGCTCCACAAGGAACACTGAAGCTTTCTTT. Translation gives CASSSTRNTEAFF.

The chain is built from TRBV7-9 and TRBJ1-2; D is unresolved. V lost 6 bases, J lost 7 bases, and 21 bases lay in between. Germline V lookup: CDR1 SEHNR, CDR2 FQNEAQ (reference sequence). This CDR3 contains 15 residues. The CDR3 coding sequence is TGTGCCAGCAGTCCATCCGGAGGTCTGGTCGGTGGCTACACCTTC. Encoded protein: CASSPSGGLVGGYTF. The variable domain in full, with the rest retrieved from reference TRBV7-9 and TRBJ1-2, is DTGVSQNPRHKITKRGQNVTFRCDPISEHNRLYWYRQTLGQGPEFLTYFQNEAQLEKSRLLSDRFSAERPKGSFSTLEIQRTEQGDSAMYLCASSPSGGLVGGYTFGSGTRLTVV.

This chain links TRBV6-5 with TRBJ2-7; TRBD2 aligns across 7 bases. V shed 6 bases, J shed 2 bases, and the junction held 7 bases outside the gene matches. CDR1 and CDR2 (germline): MNHEY, SVGAGI. This CDR3 comprises 14 residues. In DNA, the CDR3 is TGTGCCAGCAGGGGCGTGGGGGGGGCCTACGAGCAGTACTTC. Amino acid sequence: CASRGVGGAYEQYF.

This chain links TRBV6-5 with TRBJ2-7, with D unresolved. Germline V gene data show CDR1 as MNHEY and CDR2 as SVGAGI. This CDR3 comprises 10 residues. The V gene lost 11 bases and the J gene lost 2 bases, with 7 bases spanning the gap. The CDR3 sequence: CACSTYEQYF. The CDR3 DNA follows: TGTGCCTGTAGTACCTACGAGCAGTACTTC.

The CDR3 region is CASSLGDSEKLFF. The CDR3 DNA reads TGCGCCAGCAGCTTGGGGGACAGTGAAAAACTGTTTTTT. V is TRBV5-1 and J is TRBJ1-4, with TRBD1 matching 7 bases. Germline V gene sequence: CDR1 SGHRS, CDR2 YFSETQ. The junction had 0 bases not matched to a gene; V was cut back by 0 bases and J by 7 bases. The CDR3 has 13 residues.

J is TRBJ1-3 and V is TRBV18; 7 bases match TRBD1. Trimming took 3 bases from V and 0 from J; bases not matched to a gene: 14. Germline assignment: CDR1 KGHSH and CDR2 LQKENI. This CDR3 contains 19 residues. CDR3 sequence (DNA): TGTGCCAGCTCACCGAACCCGACAGGGACCGAGAGCTCTGGAAACACCATATATTTT. It codes for CASSPNPTGTESSGNTIYF.

Written as DNA, the CDR3 is TGCGCCAGCAGCCGCAGTCAGGGGGGAGAGACCCAGTACTTC. This codes for CASSRSQGGETQYF. The V gene is TRBV5-1, the J gene TRBJ2-5; weak D call: TRBD1 (7 bases). The CDR3 has 14 amino acids. V lost 4 bases, J lost 4 bases, and 14 bases lay in between. Germline CDR1 reads SGHRS; CDR2 reads YFSETQ.

CDR3 loop: CAWRPRGGINSKNIQYF. The CDR3 DNA reads as TGTGCCTGGAGGCCAAGGGGAGGGATTAATTCCAAAAACATTCAGTACTTC. The rearrangement uses TRBV30 and TRBJ2-4; 7 nucleotides agree with TRBD2. CDR1 is GTSNPN, CDR2 SVGIG, per germline (reference sequence). With 3 bases clipped from V and 2 bases from J, the junction kept 13 bases outside the gene matches. There are 17 residues in the CDR3. The whole variable domain, remainder taken from reference TRBV30 and TRBJ2-4, is SQTIHQWPATLVQPVGSPLSLECTVEGTSNPNLYWYRQAAGRGLQLLFYSVGIGQISSEVPQNLSASRPQDRQFILSSKKLLLSDSGFYLCAWRPRGGINSKNIQYFGAGTRLSVL.

The chain joins TRBV20-1 to TRBJ2-7; no clear D. The CDR3 extends over 11 amino acids. In germline, CDR1 is DFQATT, CDR2 SNEGSKA (reference sequence). The germline V and J ends were trimmed by 7 bases and 0 bases, with 7 bases remaining between them. CDR3 region: CSGVFSYEQYF. For the CDR3, the DNA is TGCAGTGGAGTTTTCTCCTACGAGCAGTACTTC.

V usage is TRBV5-5 and J usage is TRBJ2-1; 8 bases map to TRBD2. This CDR3 is 15 amino acids long. V was clipped by 4 bases and J by 7 bases; unmatched bases: 10. Germline V gene sequence: CDR1 SGHKS, CDR2 YYEKEE (reference sequence). CDR3 nucleotide sequence: TGTGCCAGCAGCACAGCCGGGACTAGTAGGAATGAGCAGTTCTTC. Amino acids: CASSTAGTSRNEQFF.

The chain carries TRBV5-5 and TRBJ2-5; perhaps TRBD1 as D (5 bases). Germline-derived CDR1 and CDR2 are SGHKS and YYEKEE (reference sequence). V lost 1 base and J lost 5, with 12 bases in between. CDR3 length: 14 amino acids. The CDR3, as DNA: TGTGCCAGCAGCTTGTATCAGGGTGGTGAGACCCAGTACTTC. Its translation: CASSLYQGGETQYF.

This clone came up once. The chain couples TRBV5-1 to TRBJ2-3; 8 positions agree with TRBD2. Germline-derived CDR1 and CDR2 are SGHRS and YFSETQ. J was trimmed by 0 bases and V by 0 bases; bases with no gene match: 9. The CDR3 is 18 amino acids. The CDR3 spells CASSLGTAGGASTDTQYF. The CDR3 bases are TGCGCCAGCAGCTTGGGAACCGCGGGGGGAGCTAGCACAGATACGCAGTATTTT.

The chain combines TRBV5-1 with TRBJ2-1; possibly TRBD1 or TRBD2 for D (6 bases each). This CDR3 contains 15 residues. Trimming took off 1 base at V and 7 bases at J, with 15 bases between the two ends. Germline V lookup: CDR1 SGHRS, CDR2 YFSETQ. CDR3 sequence (DNA): TGCGCCAGCAGCTTGATGGGGGGCAAAGGTAATGAGCAGTTCTTC. Translating gives CASSLMGGKGNEQFF.

This chain joins TRBV10-2 and TRBJ1-2; no clear D. V lost 3 bases and J lost 4, with 15 bases in between. Germline V lookup: CDR1 WSHSY, CDR2 SAAADI. The CDR3 length is 15 residues. CDR3 bases: TGCGCCAGCAGTGAAGGGCGGACCACGATCTATGGCTACACCTTC. Amino acid sequence: CASSEGRTTIYGYTF.

The rearrangement uses TRBV30 and TRBJ1-5; 9 positions agree with TRBD1. CDR1 GTSNPN and CDR2 SVGIG come from the germline V gene (reference sequence). CDR3 length: 16 amino acids. The V gene end was trimmed by 0 bases and the J gene end by 2 bases; junction bases not matched to a gene: 5. The CDR3 nucleotides read TGTGCCTGGAGTGTTCGACAGGGGGTTCGCAATCAGCCCCAGCATTTT. It translates to CAWSVRQGVRNQPQHF.

The chain recombines TRBV5-7 with TRBJ2-5, with D uncertain. TRBV5-7 counts as an open reading frame of uncertain function. The V gene lost 1 base and the J gene lost 5 bases, with 12 bases spanning the gap. CDR3 length equals 14 residues. CDR3 residues: CASSLKGRTETQYF. The CDR3 DNA reads as TGTGCCAGCAGCTTGAAGGGTAGGACGGAGACCCAGTACTTC.

This sequence joins TRBV19 and TRBJ1-1; the match to TRBD1 covers 8 bases. V gave up 0 bases and J gave up 10 bases; unmatched junction bases: 10. Germline CDR1 LNHDA, CDR2 SQIVND (reference sequence). The CDR3 contains 15 residues. The CDR3 DNA is TGTGCCAGTAGTATAGACAGGGGGCGTGAAAGTCGAGCTTTCTTT. This sequence encodes CASSIDRGRESRAFF.

V and J are TRBV18 and TRBJ2-1; perhaps TRBD1 as D (5 bases). V was trimmed by 2 bases and J by 3 bases, leaving 14 bases between them. Germline V gives CDR1 KGHSH, CDR2 LQKENI. The CDR3 contains 16 residues. The CDR3 loop is CASSPSPAGFYNEQFF. The CDR3 coding sequence is TGTGCCAGCTCACCATCACCTGCAGGGTTCTACAATGAGCAGTTCTTC.

This chain links TRBV30 with TRBJ2-1, with a tentative D call TRBD2 (6 bases). The CDR3 is made up of 14 amino acids. Germline assignment: CDR1 GTSNPN and CDR2 SVGIG (reference sequence). V was pared by 5 bases and J by 9 bases, with 20 bases between. CDR3 DNA sequence: TGTGCCTGGTTTTTGGAGGGGACCCCCAGTGAGCAGTTCTTC. Its translation: CAWFLEGTPSEQFF.

The CDR3: CASSPGQGTTGELFF. The CDR3 DNA is TGTGCCAGCAGCCCGGGACAGGGGACCACCGGGGAGCTGTTTTTT. The J gene is TRBJ2-2, the V gene TRBV11-3, with TRBD1 identical over 10 bases. CDR1 and CDR2 (germline): SGHNT, YENEEA. Germline trimming cut 5 bases from V and 4 bases from J; bases unmatched to any gene: 4. The CDR3 extends over 15 amino acids.

The chain carries TRBV11-3 and TRBJ1-1; 7 bases are shared with TRBD1. Germline V lookup: CDR1 SGHNT, CDR2 YENEEA. V lost 7 bases to trimming and J lost 4 bases; unmatched junction nucleotides: 9. The CDR3 runs to 14 residues. The CDR3 here is CASTPQTGPTEAFF. The CDR3 DNA reads as TGTGCCAGCACACCCCAGACAGGGCCCACTGAAGCTTTCTTT.

V is TRBV11-3 and J is TRBJ2-7, with 13 bases fitting TRBD2. The J segment lost 6 bases and the V segment lost 3 bases, leaving 11 bases of the junction unmatched. Germline V gene sequence: CDR1 SGHNT, CDR2 YENEEA. This CDR3 contains 17 residues. In DNA, the CDR3 is TGTGCCAGCAGCTTCACGGGGGGACTAGCGGGGAGTCGCGAGCAGTACTTC. It codes for CASSFTGGLAGSREQYF. Full variable domain (rest looked up from reference TRBV11-3 and TRBJ2-7): EAGVVQSPRYKIIEKKQPVAFWCNPISGHNTLYWYLQNLGQGPELLIRYENEEAVDDSQLPKDRFSAERLKGVDSTLKIQPAELGDSAVYLCASSFTGGLAGSREQYFGPGTRLTVT.

The chain links TRBV5-1 to TRBJ2-6; D might be TRBD1 or TRBD2, each matching 5 bases. The length of the CDR3 is 17 residues. With 2 bases removed from V and 0 bases from J, the gap between germline ends came to 12 bases. Germline CDR1 and CDR2: SGHRS and YFSETQ. The CDR3 DNA reads TGCGCCAGCAGCTTAGTAACGGGGCCCTCTGGGGCCAACGTCCTGACTTTC. Translated: CASSLVTGPSGANVLTF.

The chain uses TRBV28 and TRBJ2-1; 9 nucleotides align to TRBD2. Germline V gene lookup returns CDR1 MDHEN and CDR2 SYDVKM. There are 15 residues in the CDR3. V was clipped by 3 bases and J by 2 bases; unmatched bases: 2. In DNA form, the CDR3 reads TGTGCCAGCAGTTTTCTAGCGGGGCCCTACAATGAGCAGTTCTTC. Amino acid sequence: CASSFLAGPYNEQFF.

The gene calls are TRBV13 and TRBJ2-1, with D perhaps TRBD2 (6 bases). The CDR3 spans 16 residues. Trimming left V 6 bases short and J 3 bases short, with 18 bases between. Germline-derived CDR1 and CDR2 are PRHDT and FYEKMQ (reference sequence). CDR3 amino acids: CASSHYRDSFYNEQFF. The CDR3 bases are TGTGCCAGCAGTCACTACCGGGACTCGTTCTACAATGAGCAGTTCTTC.

The sample holds one count of this clone. This chain links TRBV7-3 with TRBJ2-5; the D gene is possibly TRBD2 (6 bases). This CDR3 is 16 amino acids long. Germline V gene lookup returns CDR1 SGHTA and CDR2 FQGTGA. Between the trimmed V and J ends, which lost 5 bases and 2 bases, there was a span of 18 bases. DNA for the CDR3: TGTGCCAGCAGCCATAGGGCCGGGGGACCTCAAGAGACCCAGTACTTC. Translating it yields CASSHRAGGPQETQYF.

This chain joins TRBV9 and TRBJ1-1; D is undetermined. Germline-derived CDR1 and CDR2 are SGDLS and YYNGEE. V lost 4 bases and J 11 bases, leaving 15 bases between the germline ends. This CDR3 is built from 12 residues. The CDR3 DNA reads as TGTGCCAGCAGCTCCGCCAGCGAGGGCGCTTTCTTT. This gives the protein CASSSASEGAFF.

The chain has TRBV30 and TRBJ2-1; 8 nucleotides agree with TRBD1. Losses at the gene ends were 2 bases for V and 5 bases for J; bases not matched to a gene: 5. This CDR3 region has 14 residues. Germline CDR1 and CDR2: GTSNPN and SVGIG (reference sequence). The DNA for the CDR3 is TGTGCCTGGAGTCGGACAGGGTTGGACAATGAGCAGTTCTTC. Translation gives CAWSRTGLDNEQFF.

The gene calls are TRBV10-2 and TRBJ2-2; D gene uncertain. The V end lost 6 bases, the J end lost 5 bases, and 10 bases lay between the germline ends. CDR3 size: 13 residues. CDR1 is WSHSY and CDR2 is SAAADI in the germline V gene. The CDR3 nucleotides are TGCGCCAGCAGCGAGAGATGGACCGGGGAGCTGTTTTTT. Its translation: CASSERWTGELFF.

This chain uses TRBV4-1 with TRBJ2-3; D unclear. The CDR3 is 18 residues long. The V end was cut by 1 base, the J end by 2 bases, with 19 bases between. The germline V gene encodes CDR1 MGHRA and CDR2 YSYEKL. CDR3 nucleotide sequence: TGCGCCAGCAGCCAAGGCCGCCTCGGCGGAAGAATCACAGATACGCAGTATTTT. This sequence encodes CASSQGRLGGRITDTQYF.